A selection of T cell receptor beta chains follows, all from one sample in a study of blood T cell repertoires in COVID-19. Sequenced by immunoSEQ multiplex PCR; TCRdb stores in-frame clones only, minus some. The table lists 20,000 to 25,000 clones, roughly 73% of them singletons. Sequenced sample: peripheral blood. The origin of the receptors is a human donor in a cohort sampled during active or convalescent COVID-19. Each CDR3 is given with its conserved first and last residue.

j_gene,v_gene,CDR3aa
TRBJ1-2,TRBV5-1,CASSRTGEVYGYTF
TRBJ2-7,TRBV5-1,CASSPGTGGYEQYF
TRBJ1-6,TRBV6-5,CASSYTRGQGSSPLHF
TRBJ2-5,TRBV6-2/TRBV6-3,CASSRRGGRPAGETQYF
TRBJ1-1,TRBV28,CASSLRDTWLNTEAFF
TRBJ1-4,TRBV7-9,CASSLAAPNEKLFF
TRBJ1-5,TRBV15,CATSRGNQPQHF
TRBJ2-1,TRBV11-2,CASSLVIGGTASGFF
TRBJ2-4,TRBV28,CASSYKTGGIKNIQYF
TRBJ1-2,TRBV7-2,CASSPRGQGAFYGYTF
TRBJ2-3,TRBV28,CASSLYGRLAWAGGLGTDTQYF
TRBJ1-3,TRBV28,CASSLFTGGSGNTIYF
TRBJ2-3,TRBV3-1/TRBV3-2,CASSQAGLTDTQYF
TRBJ2-1,TRBV6-5,CATGLGIVNEQFF
TRBJ2-1,TRBV3-1/TRBV3-2,CASSQVLGGRYNEQFF
TRBJ2-4,TRBV29-1,CSVVGGGSKENIQYF
TRBJ1-1,TRBV7-6,CASSPQTGTSFEGVNTEAFF
TRBJ1-1,TRBV19,CASRLGTGVNTEAFF
TRBJ2-1,TRBV27,CASSPREGSSYNEQFF
TRBJ1-1,TRBV5-6,CASSSVDGNTEAFF
TRBJ2-7,TRBV27,CASSLWSRGAKPYEQYF
TRBJ2-4,TRBV7-9,CASSFPGLAENIQYF
TRBJ2-7,TRBV2,CASTVGRAQSYEQYF
TRBJ2-2,TRBV29-1,CSVVSGRVKTGELFF
TRBJ1-2,TRBV5-1,CASSLDGTPNYGYTF
TRBJ2-7,TRBV30,CAWTPGLYSYEQYF
TRBJ2-6,TRBV5-6,CASSSLDRVGSGANVLTF
TRBJ2-1,TRBV5-1,CASSPGTGGPYYNEQFF
TRBJ1-1,TRBV18,CASSLSVGTGNTEAFF
TRBJ1-5,TRBV6-6,CASSYSSSGWRKAQHF
TRBJ2-2,TRBV11-3,CASSSQGAGGELFF
TRBJ1-5,TRBV7-2,CASSPGDPGRPQHF
TRBJ1-2,TRBV18,CASSPTRGGYTF
TRBJ1-5,TRBV19,CASRPQGGNQPQHF
TRBJ2-7,TRBV7-9,CASSFSFFYEQYF
TRBJ1-2,TRBV10-3,CAISGQSLNYGYTF
TRBJ2-1,TRBV5-1,CASSPGQGATYNEQFF
TRBJ2-5,TRBV5-4,CASSLARDNLETQYF
TRBJ1-6,TRBV3-1/TRBV3-2,CASQGQGNSPLHF
TRBJ1-6,TRBV5-4,CASSLTGGNSPLHF
TRBJ2-3,TRBV7-8,CASSPRTGRTTDTQYF
TRBJ2-7,TRBV28,CASSLRGRPYYEQYF
TRBJ2-3,TRBV5-4,CASSTGGTDTQYF
TRBJ1-1,TRBV9,CASSGPWNTEAFF
TRBJ1-3,TRBV7-6,CASSLTPFSFSGNTIYF
TRBJ2-1,TRBV27,CASSLNSPGYNEQFF
TRBJ1-6,TRBV27,CASSFLPSGRATSPLHF
TRBJ2-2,TRBV14,CASSQDRGTGELFF
TRBJ2-7,TRBV2,CASSEFNRGREQYF
TRBJ1-2,TRBV4-2,CASSQEVLYGYTF
TRBJ1-1,TRBV7-9,CASSPDSDTEAFF